This T cell receptor (beta chain) stems from a study of shared clonotypes between healthy human individuals. Study conclusions and caveats: Tissue TCR repertoires likely differ from these blood-only repertoires. The genetic and exposure-history diversity represented was limited by few donors.

About this clone itself: The antigen remains undetermined.

The authors distributed each subset's genomic DNA evenly over several immunoSEQ plates. Data came from immunoSEQ multiplex PCR; TCRdb stores just in-frame clones and leaves some out. Among 450,000 to 500,000 clones, over 70% were seen once, and the ten largest hold over 9.5%. Only Caucasian adults living in Nashville, Tennessee served as donors. V was shortened by 4 bases and J by 5 bases, with 15 bases between the two germline ends. This CDR3 region has 14 residues. Germline V gene data show CDR1 as SGDLS and CDR2 as YYNGEE. Sequencing was carried out using PBMCs. The receptor's source is a woman aged 40-49 years in good health. Some clones in this sample may be carry-over from other donors' samples. V is TRBV9 and J is TRBJ2-5, with D uncertain. This chain's CDR3 is CASSSGLHLETQYF. CDR3 sequence (DNA): TGTGCCAGCAGCTCCGGGCTTCACCTGGAGACCCAGTACTTC.